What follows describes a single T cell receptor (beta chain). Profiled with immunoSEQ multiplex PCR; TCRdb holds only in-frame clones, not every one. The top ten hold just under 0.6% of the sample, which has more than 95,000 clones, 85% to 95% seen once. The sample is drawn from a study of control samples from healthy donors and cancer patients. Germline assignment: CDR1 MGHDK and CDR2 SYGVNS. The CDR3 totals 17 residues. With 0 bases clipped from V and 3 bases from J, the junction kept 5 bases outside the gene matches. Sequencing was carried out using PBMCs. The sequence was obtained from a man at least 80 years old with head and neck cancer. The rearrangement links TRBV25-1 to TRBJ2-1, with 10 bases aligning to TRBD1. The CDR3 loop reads CASSEYLGQGIYNEQFF. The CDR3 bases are TGTGCCAGCAGTGAATATTTGGGACAGGGGATCTACAATGAGCAGTTCTTC.